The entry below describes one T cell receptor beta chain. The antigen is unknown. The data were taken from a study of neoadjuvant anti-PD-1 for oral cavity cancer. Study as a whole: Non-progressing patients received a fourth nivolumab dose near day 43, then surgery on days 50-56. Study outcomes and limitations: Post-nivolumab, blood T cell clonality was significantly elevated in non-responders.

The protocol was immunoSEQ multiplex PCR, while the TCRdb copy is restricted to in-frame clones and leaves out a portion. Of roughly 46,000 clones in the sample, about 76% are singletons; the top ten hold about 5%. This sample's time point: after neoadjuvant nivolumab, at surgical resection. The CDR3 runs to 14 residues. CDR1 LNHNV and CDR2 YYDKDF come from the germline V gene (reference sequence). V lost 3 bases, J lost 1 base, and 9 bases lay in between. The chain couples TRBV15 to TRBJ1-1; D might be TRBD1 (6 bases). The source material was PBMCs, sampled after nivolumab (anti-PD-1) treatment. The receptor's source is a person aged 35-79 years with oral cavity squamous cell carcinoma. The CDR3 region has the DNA TGTGCCACCAGCAGCAGGGGAACGAACACTGAAGCTTTCTTT. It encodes CATSSRGTNTEAFF.